This TCR beta chain was captured in a study of blood T cell repertoires in COVID-19. Per the authors' pipeline: Counts of nucleated cells, estimated from reference gene primer amplification, were obtained. Using immunoSEQ multiplex PCR, the repertoire was profiled, and TCRdb retains in-frame clones only, with some absent. The V and J calls and clone size were taken over from that table, and D and trimming were inferred from the DNA. The sample consists of 450,000 or so clones, about 88% of them appearing once. V lost 5 bases, J lost 8 bases, and 18 bases lay in between. Germline values: CDR1 MNHEY, CDR2 SMNVEV (reference sequence). CDR3 length: 14 amino acids.

The chain couples TRBV27 to TRBJ1-2; no definite D call. The sequenced material came from peripheral blood. The sequence derives from a woman aged 40 to 55 with COVID-19, enrolled during active disease. CDR3 sequence reads: CASSPSGLARGYTF. CDR3 coding DNA: TGTGCCAGCAGTCCATCGGGCCTAGCTAGGGGCTACACCTTC.